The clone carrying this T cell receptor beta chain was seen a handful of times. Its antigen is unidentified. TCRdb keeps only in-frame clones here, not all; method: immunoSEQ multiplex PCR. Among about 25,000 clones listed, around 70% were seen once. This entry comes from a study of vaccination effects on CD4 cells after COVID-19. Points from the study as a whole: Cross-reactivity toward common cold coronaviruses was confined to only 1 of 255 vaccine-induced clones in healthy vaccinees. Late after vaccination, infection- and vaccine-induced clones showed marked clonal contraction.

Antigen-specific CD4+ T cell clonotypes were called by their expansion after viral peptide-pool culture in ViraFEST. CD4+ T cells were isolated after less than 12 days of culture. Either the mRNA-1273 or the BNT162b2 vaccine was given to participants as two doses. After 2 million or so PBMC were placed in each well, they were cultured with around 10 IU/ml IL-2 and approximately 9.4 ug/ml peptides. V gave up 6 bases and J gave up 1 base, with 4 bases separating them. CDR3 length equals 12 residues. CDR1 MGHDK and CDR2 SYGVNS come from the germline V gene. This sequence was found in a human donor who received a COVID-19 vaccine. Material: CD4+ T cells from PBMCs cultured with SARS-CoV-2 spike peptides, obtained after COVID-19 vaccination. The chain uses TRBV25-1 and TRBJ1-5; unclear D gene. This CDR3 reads CASRDSNQPQHF. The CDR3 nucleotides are TGTGCCAGCAGGGACAGCAATCAGCCCCAGCATTTT.